This T cell receptor beta chain was sequenced for a study of cytomegalovirus exposure and HLA in healthy donors. Whole-study findings and limits: Roughly uniform depth of sequencing across donors was assumed in presence/absence analyses.

For this clone: The target antigen is unknown.

It was with 60 Vbeta and 13 Jbeta primers that the PCR ran. The repertoire was sequenced with immunoSEQ multiplex PCR; TCRdb's copy has only in-frame clones and lacks some. The sample comprises approximately 190,000 clones, around 82% of which are singletons, and approximately 0.25% rests with the top ten. Donors had nominal health at sampling but likely had unrecorded immune exposures. The ends lost 2 bases at V and 0 bases at J; junction bases unmatched: 10. The CDR3 length is 17 residues. The germline V gene encodes CDR1 MNHEY and CDR2 SMNVEV (reference sequence). The rearrangement uses TRBV27 and TRBJ2-7, with 7 bases matching TRBD2. Specimen: PBMCs. The receptor comes from a boy younger than 18 in good health and CMV-seronegative. CDR3 nucleotides: TGTGCCAGCAGTTTAGGTCTTTTGGCGGGGGTCTCCTACGAGCAGTACTTC. This gives the protein CASSLGLLAGVSYEQYF.